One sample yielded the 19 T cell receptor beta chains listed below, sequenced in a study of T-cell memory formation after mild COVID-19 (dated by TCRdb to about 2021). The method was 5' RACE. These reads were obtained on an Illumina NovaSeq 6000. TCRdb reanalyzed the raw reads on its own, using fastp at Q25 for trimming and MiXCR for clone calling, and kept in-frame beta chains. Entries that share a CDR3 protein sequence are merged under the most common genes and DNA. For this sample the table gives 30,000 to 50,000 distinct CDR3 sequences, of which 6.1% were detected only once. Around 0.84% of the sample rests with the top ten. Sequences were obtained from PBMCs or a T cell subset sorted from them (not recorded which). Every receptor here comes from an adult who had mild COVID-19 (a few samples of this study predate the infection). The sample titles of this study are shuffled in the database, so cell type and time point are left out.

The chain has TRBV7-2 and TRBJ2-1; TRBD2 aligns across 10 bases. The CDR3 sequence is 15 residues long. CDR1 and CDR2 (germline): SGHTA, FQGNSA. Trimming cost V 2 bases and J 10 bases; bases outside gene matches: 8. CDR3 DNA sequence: TGTGCCAGCAGCTTACAGACTAGCGGGTCCAGGGAGCAGTTCTTC. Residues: CASSLQTSGSREQFF.

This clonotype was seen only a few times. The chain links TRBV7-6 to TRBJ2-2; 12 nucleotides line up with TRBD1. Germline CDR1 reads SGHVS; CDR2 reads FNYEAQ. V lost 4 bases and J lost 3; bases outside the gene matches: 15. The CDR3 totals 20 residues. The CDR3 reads CASSSVPTGTGGRYTGELFF. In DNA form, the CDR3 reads TGTGCCAGCAGCTCCGTCCCAACCGGGACAGGGGGCCGATACACCGGGGAGCTGTTTTTT.

The CDR3 bases are TGTGCCAGCACCCCTGGGTCTAGCGGGGGGAGCACCGGGGAGCTGTTTTTT. Its translation: CASTPGSSGGSTGELFF. The chain is built from TRBV9 and TRBJ2-2, with 11 bases fitting TRBD2. The V and J ends lost 6 bases and 4 bases, in that order; junction bases with no gene match: 11. Germline loops: CDR1 SGDLS, CDR2 YYNGEE. CDR3 length: 17 residues.

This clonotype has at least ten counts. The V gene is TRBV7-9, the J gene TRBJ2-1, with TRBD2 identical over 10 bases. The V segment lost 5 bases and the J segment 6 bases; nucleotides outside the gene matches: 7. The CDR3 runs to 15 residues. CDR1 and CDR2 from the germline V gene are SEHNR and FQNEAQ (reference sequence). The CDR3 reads CASSPELAGFNEQFF. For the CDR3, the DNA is TGTGCCAGCAGCCCGGAACTAGCGGGGTTCAATGAGCAGTTCTTC. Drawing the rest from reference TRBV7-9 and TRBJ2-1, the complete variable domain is DTGVSQNPRHKITKRGQNVTFRCDPISEHNRLYWYRQTLGQGPEFLTYFQNEAQLEKSRLLSDRFSAERPKGSFSTLEIQRTEQGDSAMYLCASSPELAGFNEQFFGPGTRLTVL.

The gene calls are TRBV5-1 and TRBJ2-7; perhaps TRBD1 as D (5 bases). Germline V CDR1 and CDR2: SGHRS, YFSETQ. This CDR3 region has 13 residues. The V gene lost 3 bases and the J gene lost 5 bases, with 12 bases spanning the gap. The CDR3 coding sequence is TGCGCCAGCAGCTACTCAGGGAACGACGAGCAGTACTTC. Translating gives CASSYSGNDEQYF.

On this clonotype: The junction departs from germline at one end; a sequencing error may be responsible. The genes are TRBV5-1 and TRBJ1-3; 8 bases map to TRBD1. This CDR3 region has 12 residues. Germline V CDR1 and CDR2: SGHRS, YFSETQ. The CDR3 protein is CASSPDGGQGPF. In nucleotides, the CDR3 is TGCGCCAGCAGCCCGGACGGAGGACAGGGACCCTTT.

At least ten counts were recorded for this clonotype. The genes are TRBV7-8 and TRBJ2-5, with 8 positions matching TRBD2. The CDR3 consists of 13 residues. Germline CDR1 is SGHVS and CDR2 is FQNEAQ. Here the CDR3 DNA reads TGTTCGTCCGGGGGGGGACTACAAGAGACCCAGTACTTC. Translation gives CSSGGGLQETQYF.

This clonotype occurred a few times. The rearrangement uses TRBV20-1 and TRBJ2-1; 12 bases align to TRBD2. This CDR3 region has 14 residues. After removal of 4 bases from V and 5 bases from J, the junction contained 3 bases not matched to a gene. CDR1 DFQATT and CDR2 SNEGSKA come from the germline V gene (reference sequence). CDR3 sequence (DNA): TGCAGTGCTACTAGCGGGAGGGCTAACAATGAGCAGTTCTTC. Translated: CSATSGRANNEQFF.

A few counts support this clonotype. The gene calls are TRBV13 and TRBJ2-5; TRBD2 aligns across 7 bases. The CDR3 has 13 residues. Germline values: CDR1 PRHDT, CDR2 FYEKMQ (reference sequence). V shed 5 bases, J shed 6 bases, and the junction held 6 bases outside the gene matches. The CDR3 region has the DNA TGTGCCAGCAGCGTGGGAGGGGAAAAGACCCAGTACTTC. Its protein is CASSVGGEKTQYF.

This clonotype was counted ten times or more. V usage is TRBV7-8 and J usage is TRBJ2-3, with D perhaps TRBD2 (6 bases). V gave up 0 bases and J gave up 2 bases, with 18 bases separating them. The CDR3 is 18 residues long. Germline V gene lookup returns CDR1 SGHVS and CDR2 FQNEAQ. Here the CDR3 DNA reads TGTGCCAGCAGCTTAGCGCGGGTTTTAGCGGTCACCACAGATACGCAGTATTTT. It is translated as CASSLARVLAVTTDTQYF. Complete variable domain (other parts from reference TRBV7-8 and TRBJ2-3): GAGVSQSPRYKVAKRGQDVALRCDPISGHVSLFWYQQALGQGPEFLTYFQNEAQLDKSGLPSDRFFAERPEGSVSTLKIQRTQQEDSAVYLCASSLARVLAVTTDTQYFGPGTRLTVL.

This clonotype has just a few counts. CDR3 region: CASSIPGSPLHF. Here the CDR3 DNA reads TGCGCCAGCAGCATACCGGGATCACCCCTCCACTTT. The chain joins TRBV4-1 to TRBJ1-6; D gene uncertain. Germline V CDR1 and CDR2: MGHRA, YSYEKL. V lost 5 bases to trimming and J lost 10 bases, with 9 bases between them. The CDR3 is 12 residues long.

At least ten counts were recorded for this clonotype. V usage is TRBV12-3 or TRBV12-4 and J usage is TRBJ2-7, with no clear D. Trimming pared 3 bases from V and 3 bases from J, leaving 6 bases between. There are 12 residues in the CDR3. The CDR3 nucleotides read TGTGCCAGCAGTTTGGACCACTACGAGCAGTACTTC. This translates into CASSLDHYEQYF.

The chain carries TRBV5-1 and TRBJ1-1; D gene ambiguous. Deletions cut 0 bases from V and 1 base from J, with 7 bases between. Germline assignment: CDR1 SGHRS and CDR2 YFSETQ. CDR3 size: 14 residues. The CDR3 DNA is TGCGCCAGCAGCTTGGCAACAGCGAACACTGAAGCTTTCTTT. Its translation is CASSLATANTEAFF.

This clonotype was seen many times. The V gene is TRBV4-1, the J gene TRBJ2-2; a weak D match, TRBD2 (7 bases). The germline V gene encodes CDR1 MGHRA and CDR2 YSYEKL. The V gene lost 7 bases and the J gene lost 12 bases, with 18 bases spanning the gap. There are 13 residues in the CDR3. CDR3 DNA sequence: TGCGCCAGCACCCTGAGAGGGGGAGGGAAGCTGTTTTTT. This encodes CASTLRGGGKLFF.

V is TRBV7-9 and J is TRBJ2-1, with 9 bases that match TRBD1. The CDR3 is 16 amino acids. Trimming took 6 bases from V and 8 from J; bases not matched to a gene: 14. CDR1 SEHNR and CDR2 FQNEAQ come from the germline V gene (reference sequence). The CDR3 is CASRQNPGQGRYEQFF. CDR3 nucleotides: TGTGCCAGCAGGCAGAACCCGGGACAGGGACGGTATGAGCAGTTCTTC.

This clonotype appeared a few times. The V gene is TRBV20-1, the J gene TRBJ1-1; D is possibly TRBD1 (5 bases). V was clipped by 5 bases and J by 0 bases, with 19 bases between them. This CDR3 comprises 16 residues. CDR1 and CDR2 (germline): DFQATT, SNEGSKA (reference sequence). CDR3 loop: CSAPQVTRGMNTEAFF. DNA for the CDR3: TGCAGTGCTCCACAGGTCACTCGAGGGATGAACACTGAAGCTTTCTTT.

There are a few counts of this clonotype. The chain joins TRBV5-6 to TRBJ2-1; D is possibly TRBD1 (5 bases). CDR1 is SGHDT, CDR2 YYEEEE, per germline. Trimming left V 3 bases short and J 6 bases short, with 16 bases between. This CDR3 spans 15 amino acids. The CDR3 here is CASSYWVKGSNEQFF. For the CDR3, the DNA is TGTGCCAGCAGCTATTGGGTAAAGGGGTCCAATGAGCAGTTCTTC.

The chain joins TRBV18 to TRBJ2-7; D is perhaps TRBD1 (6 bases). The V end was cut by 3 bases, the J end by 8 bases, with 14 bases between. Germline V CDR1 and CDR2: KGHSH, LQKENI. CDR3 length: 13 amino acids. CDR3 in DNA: TGTGCCAGCTCACCGTCCCCAGGGGCTAAGCAGTACTTC. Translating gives CASSPSPGAKQYF.

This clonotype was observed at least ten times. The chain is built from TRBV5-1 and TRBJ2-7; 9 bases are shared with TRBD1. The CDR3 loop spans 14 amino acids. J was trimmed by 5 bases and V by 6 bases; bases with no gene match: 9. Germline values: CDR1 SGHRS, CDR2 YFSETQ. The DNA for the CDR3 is TGCGCCAGCACATCCGGGACAGGGAACCACGAGCAGTACTTC. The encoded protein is CASTSGTGNHEQYF.